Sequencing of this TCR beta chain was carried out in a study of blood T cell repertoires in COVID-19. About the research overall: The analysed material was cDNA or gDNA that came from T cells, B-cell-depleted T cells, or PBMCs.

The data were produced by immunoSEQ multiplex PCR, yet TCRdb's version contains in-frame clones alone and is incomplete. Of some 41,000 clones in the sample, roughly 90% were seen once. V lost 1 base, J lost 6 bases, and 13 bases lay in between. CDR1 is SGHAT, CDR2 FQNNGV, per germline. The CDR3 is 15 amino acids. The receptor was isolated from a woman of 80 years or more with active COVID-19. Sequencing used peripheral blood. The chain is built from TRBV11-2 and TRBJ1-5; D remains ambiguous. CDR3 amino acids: CASSLGSTSSQPQHF. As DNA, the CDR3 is TGTGCCAGCAGCTTAGGGTCCACCTCCAGTCAGCCCCAGCATTTT.